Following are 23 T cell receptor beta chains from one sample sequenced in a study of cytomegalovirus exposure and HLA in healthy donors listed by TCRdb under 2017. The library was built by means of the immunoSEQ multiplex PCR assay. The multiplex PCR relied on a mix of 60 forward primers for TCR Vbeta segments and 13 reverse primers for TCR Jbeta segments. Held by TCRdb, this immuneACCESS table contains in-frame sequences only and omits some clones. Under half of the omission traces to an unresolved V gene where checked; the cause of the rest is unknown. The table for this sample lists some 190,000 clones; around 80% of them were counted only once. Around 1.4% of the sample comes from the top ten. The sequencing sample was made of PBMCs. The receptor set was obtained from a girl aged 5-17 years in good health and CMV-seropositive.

CDR3: CASIPGLAIYEQYF. The DNA for the CDR3 is TGTGCCAGCATACCGGGACTAGCTATCTACGAGCAGTACTTC. The chain combines TRBV2 with TRBJ2-7, with 9 bases that match TRBD2. V lost 7 bases and J lost 3; bases outside the gene matches: 7. The CDR3 consists of 14 residues. Germline CDR1 and CDR2: SNHLY and FYNNEI. The full variable domain, its missing parts supplied by reference TRBV2 and TRBJ2-7, is EPEVTQTPSHQVTQMGQEVILRCVPISNHLYFYWYRQILGQKVEFLVSFYNNEISEKSEIFDDQFSVERPDGSNFTLKIRSTKLEDSAMYFCASIPGLAIYEQYFGPGTRLTVT.

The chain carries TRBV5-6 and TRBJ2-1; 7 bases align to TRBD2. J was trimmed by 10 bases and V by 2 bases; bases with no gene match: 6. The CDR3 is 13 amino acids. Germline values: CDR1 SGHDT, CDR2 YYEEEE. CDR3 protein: CASSFGGSQEQFF. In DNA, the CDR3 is TGTGCCAGCAGCTTCGGCGGGAGTCAAGAGCAGTTCTTC.

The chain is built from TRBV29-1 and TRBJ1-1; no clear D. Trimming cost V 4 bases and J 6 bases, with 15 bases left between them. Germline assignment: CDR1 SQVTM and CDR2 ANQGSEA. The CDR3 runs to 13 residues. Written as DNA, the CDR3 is TGCAGCGTTGTCCGAGGTTGGGTTTCTGAAGCTTTCTTT. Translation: CSVVRGWVSEAFF. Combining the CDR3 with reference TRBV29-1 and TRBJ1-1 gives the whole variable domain SAVISQKPSRDICQRGTSLTIQCQVDSQVTMMFWYRQQPGQSLTLIATANQGSEATYESGFVIDKFPISRPNLTFSTLTVSNMSPEDSSIYLCSVVRGWVSEAFFGQGTRLTVV.

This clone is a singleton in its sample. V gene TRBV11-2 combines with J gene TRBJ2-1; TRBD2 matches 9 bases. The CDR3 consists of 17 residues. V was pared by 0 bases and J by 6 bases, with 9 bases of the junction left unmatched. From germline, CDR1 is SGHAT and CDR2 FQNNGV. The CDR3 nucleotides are TGTGCCAGCAGCTTAGATGGCCGTCCGGGACTAGCCAATGAGCAGTTCTTC. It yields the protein CASSLDGRPGLANEQFF.

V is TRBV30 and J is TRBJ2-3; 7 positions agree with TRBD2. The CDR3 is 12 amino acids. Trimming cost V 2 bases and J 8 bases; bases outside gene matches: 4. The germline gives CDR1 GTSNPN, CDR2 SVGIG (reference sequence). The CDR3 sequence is CAWSITSVTQYF. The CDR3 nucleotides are TGTGCCTGGAGTATAACTAGCGTTACGCAGTATTTT.

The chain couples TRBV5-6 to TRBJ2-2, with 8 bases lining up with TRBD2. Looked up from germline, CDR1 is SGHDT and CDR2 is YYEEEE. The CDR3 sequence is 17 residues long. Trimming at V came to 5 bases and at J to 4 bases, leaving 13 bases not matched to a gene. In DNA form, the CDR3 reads TGTGCCAGCAGACCGGGGGGGTTTTCCCGGGGCACCGGGGAGCTGTTTTTT. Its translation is CASRPGGFSRGTGELFF.

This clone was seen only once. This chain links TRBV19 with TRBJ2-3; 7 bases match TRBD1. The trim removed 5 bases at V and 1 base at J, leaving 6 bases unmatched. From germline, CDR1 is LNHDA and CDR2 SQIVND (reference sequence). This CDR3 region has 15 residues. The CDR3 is CASSWTGVGTDTQYF. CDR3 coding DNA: TGTGCCAGTAGTTGGACAGGAGTGGGCACAGATACGCAGTATTTT.

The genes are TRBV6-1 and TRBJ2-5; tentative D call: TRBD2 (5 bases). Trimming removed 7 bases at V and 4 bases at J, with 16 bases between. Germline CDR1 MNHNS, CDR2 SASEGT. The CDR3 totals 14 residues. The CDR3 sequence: CASISGGLGETQYF. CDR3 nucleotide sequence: TGTGCCAGCATATCCGGCGGACTCGGAGAGACCCAGTACTTC.

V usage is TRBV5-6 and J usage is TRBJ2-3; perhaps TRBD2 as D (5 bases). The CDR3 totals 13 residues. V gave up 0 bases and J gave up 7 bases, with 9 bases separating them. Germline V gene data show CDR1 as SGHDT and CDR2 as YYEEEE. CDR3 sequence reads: CASSLGGVYTQYF. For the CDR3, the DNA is TGTGCCAGCAGCTTGGGGGGAGTGTATACGCAGTATTTT. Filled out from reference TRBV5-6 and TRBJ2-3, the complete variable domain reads DAGVTQSPTHLIKTRGQQVTLRCSPKSGHDTVSWYQQALGQGPQFIFQYYEEEERQRGNFPDRFSGHQFPNYSSELNVNALLLGDSALYLCASSLGGVYTQYFGPGTRLTVL.

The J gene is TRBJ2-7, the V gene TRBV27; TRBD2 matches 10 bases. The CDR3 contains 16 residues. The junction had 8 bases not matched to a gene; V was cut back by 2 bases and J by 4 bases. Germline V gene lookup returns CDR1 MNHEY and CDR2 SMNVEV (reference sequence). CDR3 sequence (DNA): TGTGCCAGCAGTTTAACCGGACTAGCGGTAGGATACGAGCAGTACTTC. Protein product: CASSLTGLAVGYEQYF.

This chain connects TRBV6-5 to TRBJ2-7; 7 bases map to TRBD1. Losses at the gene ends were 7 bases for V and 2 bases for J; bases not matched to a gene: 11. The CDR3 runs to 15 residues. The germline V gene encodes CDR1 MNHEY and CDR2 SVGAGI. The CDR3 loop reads CASTSVGTAPYEQYF. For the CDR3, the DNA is TGTGCCAGCACCTCCGTAGGGACAGCGCCCTACGAGCAGTACTTC.

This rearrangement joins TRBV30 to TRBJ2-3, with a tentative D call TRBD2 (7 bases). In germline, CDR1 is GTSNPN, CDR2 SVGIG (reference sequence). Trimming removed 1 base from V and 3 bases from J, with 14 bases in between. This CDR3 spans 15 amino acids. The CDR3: CAWSEGGGPTDTQYF. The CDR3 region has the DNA TGTGCCTGGAGTGAGGGGGGAGGGCCAACAGATACGCAGTATTTT.

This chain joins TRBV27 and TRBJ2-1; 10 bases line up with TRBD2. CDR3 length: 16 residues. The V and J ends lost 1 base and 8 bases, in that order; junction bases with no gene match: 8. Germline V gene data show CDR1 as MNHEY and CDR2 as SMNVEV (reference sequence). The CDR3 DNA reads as TGTGCCAGCAGTTTATATCCTAGCGGGAGTAAAGATGAGCAGTTCTTC. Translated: CASSLYPSGSKDEQFF.

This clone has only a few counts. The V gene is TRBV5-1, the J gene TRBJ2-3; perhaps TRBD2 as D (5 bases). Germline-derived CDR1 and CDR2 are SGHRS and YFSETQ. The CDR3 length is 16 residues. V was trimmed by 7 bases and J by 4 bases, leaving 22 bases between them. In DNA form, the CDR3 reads TGCGCCAGCCATCCCGGGCTCCACGGAGGACCAGATACGCAGTATTTT. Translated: CASHPGLHGGPDTQYF.

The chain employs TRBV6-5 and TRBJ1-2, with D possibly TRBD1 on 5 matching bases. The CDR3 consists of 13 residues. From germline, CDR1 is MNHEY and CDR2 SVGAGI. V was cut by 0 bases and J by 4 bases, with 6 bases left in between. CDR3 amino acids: CASSYSGVYGYTF. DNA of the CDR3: TGTGCCAGCAGTTACTCAGGGGTCTATGGCTACACCTTC.

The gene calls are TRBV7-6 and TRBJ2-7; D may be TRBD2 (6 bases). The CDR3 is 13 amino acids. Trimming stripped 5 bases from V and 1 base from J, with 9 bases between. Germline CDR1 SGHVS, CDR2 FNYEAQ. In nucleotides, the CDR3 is TGTGCCAGCAGCCCTCGGGGGTCCTACGAGCAGTACTTC. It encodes CASSPRGSYEQYF.

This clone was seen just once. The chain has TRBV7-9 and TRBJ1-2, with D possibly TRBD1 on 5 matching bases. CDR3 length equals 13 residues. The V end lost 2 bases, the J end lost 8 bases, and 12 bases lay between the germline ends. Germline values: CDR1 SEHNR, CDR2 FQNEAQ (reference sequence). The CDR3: CASSLSRAEGYTF. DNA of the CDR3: TGTGCCAGCAGCTTAAGCAGGGCGGAGGGCTACACCTTC. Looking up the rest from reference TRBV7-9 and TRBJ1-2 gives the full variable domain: DTGVSQNPRHKITKRGQNVTFRCDPISEHNRLYWYRQTLGQGPEFLTYFQNEAQLEKSRLLSDRFSAERPKGSFSTLEIQRTEQGDSAMYLCASSLSRAEGYTFGSGTRLTVV.

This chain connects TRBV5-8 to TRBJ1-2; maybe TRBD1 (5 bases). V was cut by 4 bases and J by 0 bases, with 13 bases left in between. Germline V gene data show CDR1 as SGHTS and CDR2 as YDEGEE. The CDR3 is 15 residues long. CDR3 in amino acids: CASSPKTAANYGYTF. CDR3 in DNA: TGTGCCAGCAGCCCTAAGACAGCAGCTAACTATGGCTACACCTTC.

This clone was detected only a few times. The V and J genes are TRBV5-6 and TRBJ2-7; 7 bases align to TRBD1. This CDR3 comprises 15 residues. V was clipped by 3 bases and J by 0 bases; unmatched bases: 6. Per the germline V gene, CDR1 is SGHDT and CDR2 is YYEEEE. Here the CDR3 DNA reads TGTGCCAGCAGCTCGGGACAGATAAGCTCCTACGAGCAGTACTTC. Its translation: CASSSGQISSYEQYF.

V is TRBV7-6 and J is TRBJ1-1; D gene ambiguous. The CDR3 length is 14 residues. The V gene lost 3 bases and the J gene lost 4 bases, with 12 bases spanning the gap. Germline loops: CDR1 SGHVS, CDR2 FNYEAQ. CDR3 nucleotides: TGTGCCAGCAGCTTGACCACAACGGGCACTGAAGCTTTCTTT. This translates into CASSLTTTGTEAFF.

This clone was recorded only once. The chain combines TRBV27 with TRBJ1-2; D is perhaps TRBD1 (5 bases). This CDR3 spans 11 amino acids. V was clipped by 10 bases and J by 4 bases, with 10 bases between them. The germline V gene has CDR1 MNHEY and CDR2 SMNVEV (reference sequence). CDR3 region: CATLDSYGYTF. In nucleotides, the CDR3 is TGTGCCACCCTCGACAGCTATGGCTACACCTTC.

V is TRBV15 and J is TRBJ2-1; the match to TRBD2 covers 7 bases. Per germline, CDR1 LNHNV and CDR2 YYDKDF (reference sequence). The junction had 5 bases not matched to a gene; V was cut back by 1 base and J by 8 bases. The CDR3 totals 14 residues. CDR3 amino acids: CATSRARAGDEQFF. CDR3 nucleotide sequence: TGTGCCACCAGCAGAGCCCGGGCGGGAGATGAGCAGTTCTTC.

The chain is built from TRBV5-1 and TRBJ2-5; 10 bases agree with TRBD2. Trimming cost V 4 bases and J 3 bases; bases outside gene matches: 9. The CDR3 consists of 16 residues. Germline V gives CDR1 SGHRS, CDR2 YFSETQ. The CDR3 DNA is TGCGCCAGCAGCCCGGGACTCAGCGGGGGGGAAGAGACCCAGTACTTC. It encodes CASSPGLSGGEETQYF.